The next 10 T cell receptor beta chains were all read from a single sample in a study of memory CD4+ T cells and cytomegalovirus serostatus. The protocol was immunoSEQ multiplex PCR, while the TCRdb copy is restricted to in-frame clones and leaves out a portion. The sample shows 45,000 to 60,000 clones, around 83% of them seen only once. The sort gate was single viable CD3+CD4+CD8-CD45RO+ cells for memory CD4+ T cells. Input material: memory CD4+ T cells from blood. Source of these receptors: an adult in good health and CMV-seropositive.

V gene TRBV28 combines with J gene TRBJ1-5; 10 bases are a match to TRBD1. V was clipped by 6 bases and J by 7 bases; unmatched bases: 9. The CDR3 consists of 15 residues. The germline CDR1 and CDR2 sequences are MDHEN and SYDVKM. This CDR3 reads CASRSPGQGRQPQHF. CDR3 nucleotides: TGTGCCAGCAGGAGTCCGGGACAGGGGAGGCAGCCCCAGCATTTT. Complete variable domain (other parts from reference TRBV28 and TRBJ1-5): DVKVTQSSRYLVKRTGEKVFLECVQDMDHENMFWYRQDPGLGLRLIYFSYDVKMKEKGDIPEGYSVSREKKERFSLILESASTNQTSMYLCASRSPGQGRQPQHFGDGTRLSIL.

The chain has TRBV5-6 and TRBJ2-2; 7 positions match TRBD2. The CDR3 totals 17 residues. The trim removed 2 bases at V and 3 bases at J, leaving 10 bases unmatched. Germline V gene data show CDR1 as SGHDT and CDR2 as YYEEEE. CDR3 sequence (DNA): TGTGCCAGCAGCTTCCCGGGAGGTGGTGGGGACACCGGGGAGCTGTTTTTT. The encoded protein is CASSFPGGGGDTGELFF. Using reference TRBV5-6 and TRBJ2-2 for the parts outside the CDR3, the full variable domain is DAGVTQSPTHLIKTRGQQVTLRCSPKSGHDTVSWYQQALGQGPQFIFQYYEEEERQRGNFPDRFSGHQFPNYSSELNVNALLLGDSALYLCASSFPGGGGDTGELFFGEGSRLTVL.

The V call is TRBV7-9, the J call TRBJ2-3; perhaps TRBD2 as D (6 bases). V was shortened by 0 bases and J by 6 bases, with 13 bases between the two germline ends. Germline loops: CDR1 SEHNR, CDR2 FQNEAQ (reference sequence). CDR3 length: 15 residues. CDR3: CASSLAAGRRDTQYF. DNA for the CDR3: TGTGCCAGCAGCTTAGCGGCGGGACGGAGGGATACGCAGTATTTT.

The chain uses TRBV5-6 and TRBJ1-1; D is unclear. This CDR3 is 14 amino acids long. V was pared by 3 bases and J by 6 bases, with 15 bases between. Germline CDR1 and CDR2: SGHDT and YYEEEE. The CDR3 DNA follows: TGTGCCAGCAGCTACGGCGCAAGGAGCCCTGAAGCTTTCTTT. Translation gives CASSYGARSPEAFF. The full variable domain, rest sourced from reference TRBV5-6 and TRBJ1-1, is DAGVTQSPTHLIKTRGQQVTLRCSPKSGHDTVSWYQQALGQGPQFIFQYYEEEERQRGNFPDRFSGHQFPNYSSELNVNALLLGDSALYLCASSYGARSPEAFFGQGTRLTVV.

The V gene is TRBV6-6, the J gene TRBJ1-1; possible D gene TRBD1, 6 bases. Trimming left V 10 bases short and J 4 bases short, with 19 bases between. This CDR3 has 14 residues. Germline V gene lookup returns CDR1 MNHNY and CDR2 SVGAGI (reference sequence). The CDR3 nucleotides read TGTGCCACTAAGGGGGAGAGGGGGGCCACTGAAGCTTTCTTT. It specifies CATKGERGATEAFF.

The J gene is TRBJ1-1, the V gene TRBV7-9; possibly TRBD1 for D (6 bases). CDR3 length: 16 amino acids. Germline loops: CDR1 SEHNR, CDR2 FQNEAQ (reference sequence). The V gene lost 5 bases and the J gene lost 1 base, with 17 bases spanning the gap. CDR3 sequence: CASSHGGARSNTEAFF. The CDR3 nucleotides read TGTGCCAGCAGCCACGGGGGGGCCAGATCGAACACTGAAGCTTTCTTT.

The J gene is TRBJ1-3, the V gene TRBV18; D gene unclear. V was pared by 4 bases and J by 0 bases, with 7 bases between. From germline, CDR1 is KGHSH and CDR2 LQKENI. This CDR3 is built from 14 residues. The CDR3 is CASSLGRSGNTIYF. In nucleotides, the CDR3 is TGTGCCAGCTCACTCGGCCGCTCTGGAAACACCATATATTTT.

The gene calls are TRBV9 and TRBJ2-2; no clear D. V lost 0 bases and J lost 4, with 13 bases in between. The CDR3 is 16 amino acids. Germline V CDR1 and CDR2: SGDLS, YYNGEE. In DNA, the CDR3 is TGTGCCAGCAGCGTAGCCCCAACGGTTAGCACCGGGGAGCTGTTTTTT. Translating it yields CASSVAPTVSTGELFF. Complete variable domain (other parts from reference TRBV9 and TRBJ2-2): DSGVTQTPKHLITATGQRVTLRCSPRSGDLSVYWYQQSLDQGLQFLIQYYNGEERAKGNILERFSAQQFPDLHSELNLSSLELGDSALYFCASSVAPTVSTGELFFGEGSRLTVL.

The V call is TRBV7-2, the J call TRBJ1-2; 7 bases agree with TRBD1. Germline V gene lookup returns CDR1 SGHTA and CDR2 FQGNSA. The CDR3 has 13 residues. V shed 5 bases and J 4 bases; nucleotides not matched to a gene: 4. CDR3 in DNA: TGTGCCAGCAGCCCGGGACAGTTCTATGGCTACACCTTC. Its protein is CASSPGQFYGYTF. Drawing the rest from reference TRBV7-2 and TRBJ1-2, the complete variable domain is GAGVSQSPSNKVTEKGKDVELRCDPISGHTALYWYRQSLGQGLEFLIYFQGNSAPDKSGLPSDRFSAERTGGSVSTLTIQRTQQEDSAVYLCASSPGQFYGYTFGSGTRLTVV.

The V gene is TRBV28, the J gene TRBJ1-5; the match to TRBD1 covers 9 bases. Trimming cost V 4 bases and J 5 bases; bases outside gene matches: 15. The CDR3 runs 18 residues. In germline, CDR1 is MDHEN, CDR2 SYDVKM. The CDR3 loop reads CASSSPRDRDGLYQPQHF. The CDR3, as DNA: TGTGCCAGCAGTTCACCCCGGGACAGGGACGGTCTATATCAGCCCCAGCATTTT.